The present T cell receptor (beta chain) was sequenced within a study of identical twins. General study results and limits: Models underpredicted monozygotic twin sharing of out-of-frame TCR alpha.

TCRdb reprocessed the 5' RACE reads with MiXCR, giving one entry per CDR3 protein. The sample includes about 570,000 distinct CDR3 sequences, 9.6% of them seen just once. The CDR3 is made up of 15 amino acids. V was shortened by 0 bases and J by 1 base, with 13 bases between the two germline ends. Germline V gives CDR1 DFQATT, CDR2 SNEGSKA (reference sequence). This clonotype has at least ten counts. The antigen remains unidentified. This sample also appeared in a second study, on yellow fever vaccine responses in identical twins.

The source of this sequence is a woman between 18 and 29 years old in good health. The sequenced sample was PBMCs. The V gene is TRBV20-1, the J gene TRBJ2-7; perhaps TRBD2 as D (6 bases). DNA of the CDR3: TGCAGTGCTAGAGATGACCTAGCGAGTTCCTACGAGCAGTACTTC. Protein: CSARDDLASSYEQYF.